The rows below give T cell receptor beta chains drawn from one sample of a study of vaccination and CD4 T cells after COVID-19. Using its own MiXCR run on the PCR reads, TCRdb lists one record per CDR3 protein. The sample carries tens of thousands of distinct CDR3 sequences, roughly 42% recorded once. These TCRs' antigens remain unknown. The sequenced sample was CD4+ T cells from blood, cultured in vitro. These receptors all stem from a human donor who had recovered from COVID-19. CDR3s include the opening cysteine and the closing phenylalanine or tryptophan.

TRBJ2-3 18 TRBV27 CASSLTGTSGGVADTQYF
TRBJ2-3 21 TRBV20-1 CSARGHNRDSKGGQRTDTQYF
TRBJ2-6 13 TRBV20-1 CSARGSGANVLTF
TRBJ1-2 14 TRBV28 CASRGGAEFYGYTF
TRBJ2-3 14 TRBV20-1 CSAKGPLNTDTQYF
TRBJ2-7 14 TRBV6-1 CASSEQVLGVGQYF
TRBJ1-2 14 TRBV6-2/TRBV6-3 CASSYLGQGSGYTF
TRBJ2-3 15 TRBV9 CASSRTSGSTDTQYF
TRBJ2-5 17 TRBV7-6 CASSFDWGSGRRETQYF
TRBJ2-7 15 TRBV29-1 CSVGRTGGISYEQYF
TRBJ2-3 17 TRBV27 CASSLAGLAGPADTQYF
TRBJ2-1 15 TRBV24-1 CATSGRGAKYNEQFF
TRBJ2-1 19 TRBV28 CASSGAGTSGESSYNEQFF
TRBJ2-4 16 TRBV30 CAWSGGAALAKNIQYF
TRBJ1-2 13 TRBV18 CASSLDREGGYTF
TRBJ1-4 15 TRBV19 CASSVSGTVDEKLFF
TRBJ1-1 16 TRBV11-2 CASSPRQGAKNTEAFF
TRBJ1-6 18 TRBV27 CASSLSRAPGSYNSPLHF
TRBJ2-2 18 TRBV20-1 CSARDLRGRLTAAGELFF
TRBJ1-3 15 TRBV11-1 CASSPRTGFGNTIYF
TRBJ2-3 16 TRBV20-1 CSARDALAGGWDTQYF
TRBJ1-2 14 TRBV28 CASSPRQVPKGYTF
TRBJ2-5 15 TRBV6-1 CASIRAASQGETQYF
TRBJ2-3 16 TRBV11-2 CASSLVLLAGTNTQYF
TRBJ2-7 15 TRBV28 CASSLSPTRAYEQYF
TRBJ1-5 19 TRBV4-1 CASSPAWLVGRAGNQPQHF